This TCR beta chain was obtained from a study of regulatory T cells in long-lasting Graves disease. Study-wide points: Newly diagnosed Graves' patients exceeded persistent ones in TCR diversity.

Deletions cut 4 bases from V and 8 bases from J, with 20 bases between. Per the germline V gene, CDR1 is GTSNPN and CDR2 is SVGIG (reference sequence). The CDR3 loop spans 15 amino acids. With regard to this clonotype: The antigen is not known.

Arm-PCR of CDR3 regions and iRepertoire HTBI primers were the basis on which TCR beta libraries were built. As handled by the study authors: 60 to 65 TRBV and roughly 15 TRBJ segments were identified across samples. TCRdb analysed the multiplex PCR reads with MiXCR anew, one entry per CDR3 protein. The V and J calls, along with clone size, are taken from TCRdb and not from the paper's own processing. The sample gives roughly 450,000 distinct CDR3 sequences, about 20% of which show up once; 10% to 15% is in the top ten. Time point noted: persistent/refractory GD, antithyroid drugs over 5 years with positive TRAb. Extracted RNA from PBMCs served as the source of the TCR library. As collected, the peripheral blood samples measured about 10 milliliters each and went into EDTA tubes.

The chain carries TRBV30 and TRBJ2-2; D tentatively reads TRBD1 or TRBD2 (6 bases each). The sequence came from a female donor with Graves disease. The sample here was peripheral blood mononuclear cells (PBMCs), taken when the disease was refractory, from a patient treated with antithyroid drugs. CDR3 loop: CAWIHRAGRSGELFF. The CDR3 nucleotides read TGTGCCTGGATACACAGGGCTGGGAGGTCTGGGGAGCTGTTTTTT.